The source of this T cell receptor beta chain is a study of B cell selection in AIRE deficiency. Study-wide findings and caveats: Shorter CDR3s marked shared Treg sequences, biased toward few non-templated insertions. About a third of healthy-shared Treg sequences were found among patient Tconv cells. Only around a tenth of some 3,300 shared Treg sequences were patient-specific; about 30% healthy-specific. TCRbeta-only data showed less than 45% of shared healthy Treg sequences in healthy Tconv.

Regulatory T cells were sorted as CD4+CD25hiCD127low/negative cells. Profiled with immunoSEQ multiplex PCR; TCRdb holds only in-frame clones, not every one. The data show around 20,000 clones, with around 93% seen just once and 0.75% to 0.9% held by the top ten. As to this clone: The antigen is unknown.

Between the trimmed V and J ends, which lost 0 bases and 0 bases, there was a span of 4 bases. The CDR3 runs to 14 residues. Germline loops: CDR1 SEHNR, CDR2 FQNEAQ (reference sequence). The receptor comes from a human donor in good health. The rearrangement links TRBV7-9 to TRBJ2-3; no definite D call. Sequenced input: CD4+CD25+ Tregs sorted from PBMCs. The CDR3 DNA sequence: TGTGCCAGCAGCTTAGCGGGCAGCACAGATACGCAGTATTTT. Translating gives CASSLAGSTDTQYF. Full variable domain (remainder filled in from reference TRBV7-9 and TRBJ2-3): DTGVSQNPRHKITKRGQNVTFRCDPISEHNRLYWYRQTLGQGPEFLTYFQNEAQLEKSRLLSDRFSAERPKGSFSTLEIQRTEQGDSAMYLCASSLAGSTDTQYFGPGTRLTVL.